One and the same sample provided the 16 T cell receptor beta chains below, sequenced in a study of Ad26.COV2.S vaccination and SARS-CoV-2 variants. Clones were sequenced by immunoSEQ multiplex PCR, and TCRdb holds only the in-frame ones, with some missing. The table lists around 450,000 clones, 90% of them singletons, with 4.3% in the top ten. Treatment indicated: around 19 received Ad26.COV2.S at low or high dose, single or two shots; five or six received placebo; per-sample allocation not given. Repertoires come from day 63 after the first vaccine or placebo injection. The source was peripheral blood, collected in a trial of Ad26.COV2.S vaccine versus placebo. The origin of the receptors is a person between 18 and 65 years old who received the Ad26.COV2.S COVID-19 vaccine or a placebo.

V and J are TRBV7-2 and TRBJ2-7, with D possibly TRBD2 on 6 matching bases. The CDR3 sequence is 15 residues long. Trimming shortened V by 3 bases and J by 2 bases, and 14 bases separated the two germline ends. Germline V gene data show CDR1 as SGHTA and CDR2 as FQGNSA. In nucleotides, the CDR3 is TGTGCCAGCAGCTTTCCCGGGACTGAGACCTACGAGCAGTACTTC. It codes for CASSFPGTETYEQYF.

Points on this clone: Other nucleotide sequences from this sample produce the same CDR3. CDR3 loop: CASRLYEQYF. The CDR3 nucleotides are TGTGCCAGTCGCCTCTACGAGCAGTACTTC. This chain uses TRBV2 with TRBJ2-7, with unresolved D. The CDR3 spans 10 residues. Germline CDR1 reads SNHLY; CDR2 reads FYNNEI. The V end lost 9 bases, the J end lost 3 bases, and 6 bases lay between the germline ends.

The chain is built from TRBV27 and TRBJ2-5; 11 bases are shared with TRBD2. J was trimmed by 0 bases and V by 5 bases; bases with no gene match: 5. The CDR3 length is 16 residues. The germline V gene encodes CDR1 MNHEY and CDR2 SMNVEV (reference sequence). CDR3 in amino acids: CASSTGTSGNQETQYF. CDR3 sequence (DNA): TGTGCCAGCAGTACCGGGACTAGCGGCAACCAAGAGACCCAGTACTTC.

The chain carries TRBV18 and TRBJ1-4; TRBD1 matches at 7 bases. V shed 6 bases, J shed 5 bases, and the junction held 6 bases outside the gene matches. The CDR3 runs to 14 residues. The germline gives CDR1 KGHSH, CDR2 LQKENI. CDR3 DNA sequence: TGTGCCAGCTCCCAAACACAGGGGAATGAAAAACTGTTTTTT. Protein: CASSQTQGNEKLFF.

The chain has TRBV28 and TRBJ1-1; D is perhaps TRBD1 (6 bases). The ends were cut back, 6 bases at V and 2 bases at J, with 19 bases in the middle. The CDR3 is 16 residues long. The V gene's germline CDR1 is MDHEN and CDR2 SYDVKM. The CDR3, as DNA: TGTGCCAGCAGCCTGAGGTCGGGGGCCGTTAACACTGAAGCTTTCTTT. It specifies CASSLRSGAVNTEAFF.

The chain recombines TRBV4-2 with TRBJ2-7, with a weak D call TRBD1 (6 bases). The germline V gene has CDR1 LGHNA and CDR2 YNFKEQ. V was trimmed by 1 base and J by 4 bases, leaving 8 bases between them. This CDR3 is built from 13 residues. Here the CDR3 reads CASSQGTDYEQYF. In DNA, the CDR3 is TGTGCCAGCAGCCAAGGGACAGATTACGAGCAGTACTTC.

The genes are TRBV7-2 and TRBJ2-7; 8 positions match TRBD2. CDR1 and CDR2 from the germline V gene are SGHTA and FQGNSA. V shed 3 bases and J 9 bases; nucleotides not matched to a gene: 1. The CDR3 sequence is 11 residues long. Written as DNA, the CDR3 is TGTGCCAGCAGCTTCGGGGGGGCGCAGTACTTC. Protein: CASSFGGAQYF. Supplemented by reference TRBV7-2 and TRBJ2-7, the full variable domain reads GAGVSQSPSNKVTEKGKDVELRCDPISGHTALYWYRQSLGQGLEFLIYFQGNSAPDKSGLPSDRFSAERTGGSVSTLTIQRTQQEDSAVYLCASSFGGAQYFGPGTRLTVT.

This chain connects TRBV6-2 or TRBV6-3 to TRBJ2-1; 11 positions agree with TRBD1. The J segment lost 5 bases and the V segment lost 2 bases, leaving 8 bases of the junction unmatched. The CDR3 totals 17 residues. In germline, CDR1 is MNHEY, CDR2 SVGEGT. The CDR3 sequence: CASSYPRTGGRDNEQFF. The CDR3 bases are TGTGCCAGCAGTTACCCGAGGACAGGGGGCCGGGACAATGAGCAGTTCTTC.

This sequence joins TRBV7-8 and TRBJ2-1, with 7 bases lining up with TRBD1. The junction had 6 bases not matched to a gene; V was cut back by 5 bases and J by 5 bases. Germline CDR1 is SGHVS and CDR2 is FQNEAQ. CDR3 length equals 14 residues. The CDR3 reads CASSPGTANNEQFF. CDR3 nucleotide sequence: TGTGCCAGCAGCCCCGGGACAGCTAACAATGAGCAGTTCTTC. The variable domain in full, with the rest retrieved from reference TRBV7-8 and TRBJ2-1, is GAGVSQSPRYKVAKRGQDVALRCDPISGHVSLFWYQQALGQGPEFLTYFQNEAQLDKSGLPSDRFFAERPEGSVSTLKIQRTQQEDSAVYLCASSPGTANNEQFFGPGTRLTVL.

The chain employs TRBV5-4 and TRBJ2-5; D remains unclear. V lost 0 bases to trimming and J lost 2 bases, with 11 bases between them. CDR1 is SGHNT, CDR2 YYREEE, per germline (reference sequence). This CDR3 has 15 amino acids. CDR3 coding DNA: TGTGCCAGCAGCTTGGACAGACACCGTCAAGAGACCCAGTACTTC. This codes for CASSLDRHRQETQYF.

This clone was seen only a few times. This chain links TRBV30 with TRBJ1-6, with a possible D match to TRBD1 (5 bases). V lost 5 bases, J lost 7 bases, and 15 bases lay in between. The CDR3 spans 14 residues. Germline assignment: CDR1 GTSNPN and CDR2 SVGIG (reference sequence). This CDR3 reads CAWDDVGRNSPLHF. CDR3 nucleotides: TGTGCCTGGGACGACGTGGGGCGGAATTCACCCCTCCACTTT.

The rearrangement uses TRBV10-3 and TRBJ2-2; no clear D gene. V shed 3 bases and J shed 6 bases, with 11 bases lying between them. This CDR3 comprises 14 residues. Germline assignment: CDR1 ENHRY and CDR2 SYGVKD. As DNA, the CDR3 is TGTGCCATCAGTGAAGACCGAGACGCCGGGGAGCTGTTTTTT. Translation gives CAISEDRDAGELFF.

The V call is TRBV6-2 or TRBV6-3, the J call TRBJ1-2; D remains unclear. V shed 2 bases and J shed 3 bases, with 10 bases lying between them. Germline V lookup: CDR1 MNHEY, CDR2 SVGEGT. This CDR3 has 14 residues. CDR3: CASSYGNSDYGYTF. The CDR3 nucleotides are TGTGCCAGCAGTTACGGGAACAGCGACTATGGCTACACCTTC.

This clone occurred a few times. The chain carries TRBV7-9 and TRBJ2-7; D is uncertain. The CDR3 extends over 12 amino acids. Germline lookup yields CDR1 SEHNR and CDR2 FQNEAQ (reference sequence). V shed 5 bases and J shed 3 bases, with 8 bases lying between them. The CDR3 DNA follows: TGTGCCAGCAGCCCGATCCTCTACGAGCAGTACTTC. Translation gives CASSPILYEQYF.

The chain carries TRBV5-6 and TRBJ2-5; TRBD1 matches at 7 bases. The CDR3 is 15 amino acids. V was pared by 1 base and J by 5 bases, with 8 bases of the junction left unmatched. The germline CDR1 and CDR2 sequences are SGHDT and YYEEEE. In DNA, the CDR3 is TGTGCCAGCAGCTTGACGGACAGGAACCGGGAGACCCAGTACTTC. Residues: CASSLTDRNRETQYF.

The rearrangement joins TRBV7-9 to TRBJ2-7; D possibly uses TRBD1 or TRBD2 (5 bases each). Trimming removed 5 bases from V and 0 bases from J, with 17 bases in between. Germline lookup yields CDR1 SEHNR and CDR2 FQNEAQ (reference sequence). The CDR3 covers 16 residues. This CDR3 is CASSPGPGPDSYEQYF. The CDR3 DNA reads TGTGCCAGCAGCCCGGGGCCAGGGCCAGACTCCTACGAGCAGTACTTC.